The 9 T cell receptor beta chains below all came from one sample that was sequenced in a study of human T cells and chemical hapten exposure. The sample's time point: patch test 1, 2 weeks after DPC sensitization. Noted treatment: therapeutic diphenylcyclopropenone sensitization with weekly scalp DPC. One entry per CDR3 protein, called by TCRdb with MiXCR from the RACE reads. The profile shows 150,000 to 200,000 distinct CDR3 sequences, roughly 15% of them singletons. Sequenced material: whole blood, taken in connection with sensitization to the hapten diphenylcyclopropenone (DPC). The origin of the receptors is a woman in her twenties or thirties with alopecia areata. Some clones in this sample may be carry-over from other donors' samples.

This clonotype came up many times. The chain couples TRBV12-3 or TRBV12-4 to TRBJ1-5, with unresolved D. The V end was cut by 4 bases, the J end by 2 bases, with 12 bases between. This CDR3 region has 15 residues. The CDR3 region has the DNA TGTGCCAGCAGTTGGTCGCCATTTGGCAATCAGCCCCAGCATTTT. As protein: CASSWSPFGNQPQHF.

The rearrangement joins TRBV27 to TRBJ1-5, with 11 bases fitting TRBD1. The trim removed 6 bases at V and 6 bases at J, leaving 7 bases unmatched. Germline CDR1 and CDR2: MNHEY and SMNVEV (reference sequence). The CDR3 has 15 residues. CDR3 DNA: TGTGCCAGCAGGACAGGACAGGGGGCTGCTCAGCCCCAGCATTTT. Protein product: CASRTGQGAAQPQHF.

This clonotype was seen many times. The chain employs TRBV5-1 and TRBJ1-5; D unclear. The CDR3 sequence is 13 residues long. Germline V lookup: CDR1 SGHRS, CDR2 YFSETQ. V was shortened by 1 base and J by 7 bases, with 9 bases between the two germline ends. As DNA, the CDR3 is TGCGCCAGCAGCTTGTTGGGGTTGCAGCCCCAGCATTTT. It is translated as CASSLLGLQPQHF.

This clonotype was counted only a few times. The chain links TRBV30 to TRBJ1-5; tentative D call: TRBD1 (6 bases). Trimming removed 2 bases at V and 5 bases at J, with 16 bases between. CDR3 length equals 15 residues. Germline V gives CDR1 GTSNPN, CDR2 SVGIG (reference sequence). The CDR3 region has the DNA TGTGCCTGGAGTCTATGGACAGTCCCTTATCAGCCCCAGCATTTT. Protein product: CAWSLWTVPYQPQHF.

In this sample, this clonotype turned up a few times. The chain is built from TRBV4-2 and TRBJ2-2; 7 bases line up with TRBD2. The germline V gene encodes CDR1 LGHNA and CDR2 YNFKEQ. The CDR3 sequence is 17 residues long. Losses at the gene ends were 0 bases for V and 9 bases for J; bases not matched to a gene: 13. This CDR3 reads CASSQDWEGVGTRELFF. The CDR3 DNA reads as TGTGCCAGCAGCCAAGATTGGGAGGGTGTCGGTACCCGGGAGCTGTTTTTT.

This clonotype showed up just a few times. The chain employs TRBV7-9 and TRBJ2-7, with D possibly TRBD1 on 6 matching bases. Germline V gene lookup returns CDR1 SEHNR and CDR2 FQNEAQ (reference sequence). V was cut by 4 bases and J by 5 bases, with 12 bases left in between. The CDR3 has 13 residues. For the CDR3, the DNA is TGTGCCAGCAGCTCCCAGGGGTTCCACGAGCAGTACTTC. Protein: CASSSQGFHEQYF.

The V gene is TRBV7-2, the J gene TRBJ1-3, with a weak D call TRBD1 (6 bases). The CDR3 is made up of 19 amino acids. Trimming stripped 3 bases from V and 0 bases from J, with 21 bases between. CDR1 is SGHTA, CDR2 FQGNSA, per germline. In nucleotides, the CDR3 is TGTGCCAGCAGCTTCCAGGACAGTAGAGTAATCAACTCTGGAAACACCATATATTTT. It codes for CASSFQDSRVINSGNTIYF.

There are a few counts of this clonotype. The CDR3 DNA sequence: TGTGCCAGCAAGCGGGGGCCGGGCTACACCTTC. Translating it yields CASKRGPGYTF. This chain links TRBV2 with TRBJ1-2; D is possibly TRBD1 (6 bases). Per germline, CDR1 SNHLY and CDR2 FYNNEI. The CDR3 runs to 11 residues. Trimming pared 7 bases from V and 8 bases from J, leaving 11 bases between.

The chain carries TRBV3-1 and TRBJ2-2; 9 bases are shared with TRBD2. With V trimmed by 6 bases and J by 5 bases, 13 bases remained unmatched. Germline CDR1 reads LGHDT; CDR2 reads YNNKEL (reference sequence). This CDR3 has 17 amino acids. CDR3 nucleotide sequence: TGTGCCAGCAGAGGTAGGCGGGAGGGCCTTACAACCGGGGAGCTGTTTTTT. It yields the protein CASRGRREGLTTGELFF.